Here is one T cell receptor beta chain with its context. In germline, CDR1 is ENHRY, CDR2 SYGVKD. The ends were cut back, 3 bases at V and 5 bases at J, with 13 bases in the middle. The CDR3 is 14 amino acids. These data come from a study of brain T cells in children with intractable seizures. Using immunoSEQ multiplex PCR, the repertoire was profiled, and TCRdb retains in-frame clones only, with some absent. The sample contains 340,000 or so clones, roughly 93% of which appear only once. As to time point: blood from clinic visit 5 months post-surgery; TSC patient then seizure free. The receptor was isolated from a boy under two years old with tuberous sclerosis and intractable seizures. Material: peripheral blood, obtained more than 4 months after surgery. The chain has TRBV10-3 and TRBJ1-1; perhaps TRBD1 as D (6 bases). CDR3 loop: CAISESRGRTEAFF. The CDR3 DNA is TGTGCCATCAGTGAATCGAGGGGGAGGACTGAAGCTTTCTTT.